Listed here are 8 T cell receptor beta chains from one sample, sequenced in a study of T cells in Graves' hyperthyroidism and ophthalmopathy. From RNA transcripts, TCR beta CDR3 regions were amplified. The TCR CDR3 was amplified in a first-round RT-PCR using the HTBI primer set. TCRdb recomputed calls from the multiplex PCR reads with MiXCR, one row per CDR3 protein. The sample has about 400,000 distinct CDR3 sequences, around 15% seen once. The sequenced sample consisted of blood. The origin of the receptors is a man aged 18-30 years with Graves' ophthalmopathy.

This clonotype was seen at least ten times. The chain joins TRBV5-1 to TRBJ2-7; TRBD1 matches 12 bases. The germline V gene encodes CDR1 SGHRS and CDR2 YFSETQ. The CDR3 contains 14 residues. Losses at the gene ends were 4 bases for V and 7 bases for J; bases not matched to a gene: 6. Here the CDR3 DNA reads TGCGCCAGCAGCCCGCGGGACAGGGGGCGTGAGCAGTACTTC. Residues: CASSPRDRGREQYF.

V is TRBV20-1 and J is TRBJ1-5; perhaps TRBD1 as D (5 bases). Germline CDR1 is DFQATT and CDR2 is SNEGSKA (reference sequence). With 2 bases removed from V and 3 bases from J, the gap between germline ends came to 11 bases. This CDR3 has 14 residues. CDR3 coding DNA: TGCAGTGCTAGAATCAGGGTGGACAATCAGCCCCAGCATTTT. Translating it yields CSARIRVDNQPQHF.

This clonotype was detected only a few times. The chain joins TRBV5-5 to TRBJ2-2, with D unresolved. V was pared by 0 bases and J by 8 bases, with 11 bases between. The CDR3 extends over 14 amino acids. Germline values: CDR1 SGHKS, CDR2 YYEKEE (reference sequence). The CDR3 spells CASSLEGSSGELFF. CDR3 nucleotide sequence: TGTGCCAGCAGCTTGGAAGGGTCCTCGGGGGAGCTGTTTTTT. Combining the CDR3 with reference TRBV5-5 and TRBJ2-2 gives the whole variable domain DAGVTQSPTHLIKTRGQQVTLRCSPISGHKSVSWYQQVLGQGPQFIFQYYEKEERGRGNFPDRFSARQFPNYSSELNVNALLLGDSALYLCASSLEGSSGELFFGEGSRLTVL.

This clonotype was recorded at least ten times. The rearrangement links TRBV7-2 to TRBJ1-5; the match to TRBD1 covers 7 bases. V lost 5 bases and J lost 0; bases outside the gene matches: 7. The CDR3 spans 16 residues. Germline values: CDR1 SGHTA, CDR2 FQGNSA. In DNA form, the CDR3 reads TGTGCCAGCAGCCCGACCGGGACAGATAGCAATCAGCCCCAGCATTTT. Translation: CASSPTGTDSNQPQHF.

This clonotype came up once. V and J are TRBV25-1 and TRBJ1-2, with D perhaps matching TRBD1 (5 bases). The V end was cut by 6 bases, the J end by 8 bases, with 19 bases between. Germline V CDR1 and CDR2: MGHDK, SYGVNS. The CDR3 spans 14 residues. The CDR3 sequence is CASSEGAREGGYTF. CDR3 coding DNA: TGTGCCAGCAGCGAAGGGGCCAGGGAGGGGGGCTACACCTTC.

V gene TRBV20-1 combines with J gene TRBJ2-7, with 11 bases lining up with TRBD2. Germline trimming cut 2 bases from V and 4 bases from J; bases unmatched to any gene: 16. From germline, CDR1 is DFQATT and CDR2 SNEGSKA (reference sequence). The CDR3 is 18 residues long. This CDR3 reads CSARLRLAGRFIGYEQYF. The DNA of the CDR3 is TGCAGTGCTAGACTACGACTAGCGGGACGCTTTATCGGTTACGAGCAGTACTTC.

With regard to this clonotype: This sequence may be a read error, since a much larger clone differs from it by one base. The DNA for the CDR3 is TGTGCCAGCAGCTTGGAGTTAACAGCGAGCACTGAAGCTTTCTTT. Protein: CASSLELTASTEAFF. V usage is TRBV5-6 and J usage is TRBJ1-1; no firm D call. CDR3 length: 15 residues. The germline gives CDR1 SGHDT, CDR2 YYEEEE. Trimming left V 0 bases short and J 4 bases short, with 13 bases between.

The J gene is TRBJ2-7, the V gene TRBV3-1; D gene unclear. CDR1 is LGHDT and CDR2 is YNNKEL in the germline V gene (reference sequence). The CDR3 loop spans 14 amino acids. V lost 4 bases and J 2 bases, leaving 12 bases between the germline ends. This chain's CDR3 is CASSPDLYTYEQYF. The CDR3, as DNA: TGTGCCAGCAGCCCCGATCTTTATACCTACGAGCAGTACTTC.